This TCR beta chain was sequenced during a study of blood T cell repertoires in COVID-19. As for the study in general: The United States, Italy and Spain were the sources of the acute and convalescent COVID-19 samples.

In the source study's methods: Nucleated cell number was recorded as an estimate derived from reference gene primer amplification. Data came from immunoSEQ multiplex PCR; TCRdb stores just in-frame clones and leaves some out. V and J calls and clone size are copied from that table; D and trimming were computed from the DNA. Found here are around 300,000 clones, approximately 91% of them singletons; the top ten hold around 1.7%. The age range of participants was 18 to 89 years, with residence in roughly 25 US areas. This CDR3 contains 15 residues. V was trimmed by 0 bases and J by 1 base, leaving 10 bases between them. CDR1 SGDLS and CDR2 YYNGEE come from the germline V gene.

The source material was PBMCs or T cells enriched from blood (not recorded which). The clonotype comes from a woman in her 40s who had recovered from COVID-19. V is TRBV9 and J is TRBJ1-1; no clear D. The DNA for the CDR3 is TGTGCCAGCAGCGTAGGAGAAGTCGGGAACACTGAAGCTTTCTTT. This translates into CASSVGEVGNTEAFF.